Ten or more counts support the clone carrying this T cell receptor beta chain. It was with 60 Vbeta and 13 Jbeta primers that the PCR ran. Here immunoSEQ multiplex PCR was the method, and the copy in TCRdb shows in-frame clones only, minus some. The sample has under 200,000 clones; 75% are singletons. The V and J ends lost 4 bases and 8 bases respectively, with 20 bases between them. The germline CDR1 and CDR2 sequences are MGHRA and YSYEKL. The CDR3 covers 15 residues. The data are from a study of cytomegalovirus exposure and HLA in healthy donors. The receptor's source is a woman in her forties or fifties in good health and CMV-seropositive. This chain uses TRBV4-1 with TRBJ1-2, with no clear D. The sample was PBMCs. CDR3 in amino acids: CASSPRLSLIGGYTF. The CDR3 nucleotides read TGCGCCAGCAGCCCACGACTGTCACTAATCGGAGGCTACACCTTC.